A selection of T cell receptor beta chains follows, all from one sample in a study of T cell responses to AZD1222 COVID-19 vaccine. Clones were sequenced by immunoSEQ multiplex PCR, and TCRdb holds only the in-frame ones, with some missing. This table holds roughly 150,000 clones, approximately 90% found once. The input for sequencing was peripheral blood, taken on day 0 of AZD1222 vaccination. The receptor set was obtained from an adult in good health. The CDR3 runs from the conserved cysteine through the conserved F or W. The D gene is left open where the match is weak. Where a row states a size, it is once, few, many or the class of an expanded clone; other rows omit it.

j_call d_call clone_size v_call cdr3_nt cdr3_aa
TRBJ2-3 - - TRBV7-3 TGTGCCAGCAGTGTGAATCCAGATACGCAGTATTTT CASSVNPDTQYF
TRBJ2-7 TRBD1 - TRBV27 TGTGCCAGCCACACCGGGACAGGGTTTCTCGACGAGCAGTACTTC CASHTGTGFLDEQYF
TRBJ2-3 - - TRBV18 TGTGCCAGCTCACCCCTACTAGCTGGGACAGATACGCAGTATTTT CASSPLLAGTDTQYF
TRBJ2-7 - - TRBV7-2 TGTGCCAGCAGCTCACTAAGGACAGGAGGGTACGAGCAGTACTTC CASSSLRTGGYEQYF
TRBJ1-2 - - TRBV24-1 TGTGCCACCAGTTTAGACAGAAACTATGGCTACACCTTC CATSLDRNYGYTF
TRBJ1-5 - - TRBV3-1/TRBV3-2 TGTGCCAGCAGCCAAGATCCGGGGGTAGGGCCCCAGCATTTT CASSQDPGVGPQHF
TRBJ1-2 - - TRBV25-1 TGTGCCAGCAGTCAGACAGGCGTCTATGGCTACACCTTC CASSQTGVYGYTF
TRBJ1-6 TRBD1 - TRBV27 TGTGCCAGCAGTGGACAGGGAAATAATTCACCCCTCCACTTT CASSGQGNNSPLHF
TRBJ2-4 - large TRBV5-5 TGTGCCAGCAGCTTGGTGTCTGCTGTGACCAAAAACATTCAGTACTTC CASSLVSAVTKNIQYF
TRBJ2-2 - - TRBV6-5 TGTGCCAGCATCAAGACAGTAACCGGGGAGCTGTTTTTT CASIKTVTGELFF
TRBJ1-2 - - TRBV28 TGTGCCAGCATTACAGGGACCAGCTATGGCTACACCTTC CASITGTSYGYTF
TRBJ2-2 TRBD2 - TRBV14 TGTGCCAGCAGCCAAGAAACTTTACGTTCACTACTTAGCGGGCAGAACACCGGGGAGCTGTTTTTT CASSQETLRSLLSGQNTGELFF
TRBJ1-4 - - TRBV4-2 TGTGCCAGCAGCCTATACAGGGTTCCAACTAATGAAAAACTGTTTTTT CASSLYRVPTNEKLFF
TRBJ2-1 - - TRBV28 TGTGCCAGCAGTTTTCTTTCGCGGAGTGATGAGCAGTTCTTC CASSFLSRSDEQFF
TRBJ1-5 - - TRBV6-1 TGTGCCAGCAGTGATTTAGGGGATCCGCCCCAGCATTTT CASSDLGDPPQHF
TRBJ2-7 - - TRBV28 TGTGCCAGCAGTTCTCAACTATGGGACTACGAGCAGTACTTC CASSSQLWDYEQYF
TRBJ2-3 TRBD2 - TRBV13 TGTGCCAGCAGCTTCGGGACTAGCGGCACAGATACGCAGTATTTT CASSFGTSGTDTQYF
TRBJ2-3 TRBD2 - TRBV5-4 TGTGCCAGCACCATAAAGCGGGGATCTAGCACAGATACGCAGTATTTT CASTIKRGSSTDTQYF
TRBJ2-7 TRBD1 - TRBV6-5 TGTGCCAGCAGTTACACCGGGACAGGCTCCGAGCAGTACTTC CASSYTGTGSEQYF
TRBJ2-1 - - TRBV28 TGTGCCACCAAAGGAGAGGGAGTAGGGCACAATGAGCAGTTCTTC CATKGEGVGHNEQFF
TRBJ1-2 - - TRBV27 TGTGCCAGCAGTCACCGGACGGGAGGAGGCTATGGCTACACCTTC CASSHRTGGGYGYTF
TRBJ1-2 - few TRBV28 TGTGCCAGCAGTTTAGGAGCGAAGAACTATGGCTACACCTTC CASSLGAKNYGYTF
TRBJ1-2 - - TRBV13 TGTGCCAGCAGCTTAGGTCGGGGGGGGATCCTCTATGGCTACACCTTC CASSLGRGGILYGYTF
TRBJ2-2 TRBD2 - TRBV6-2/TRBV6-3 TGTGCCAGCAGTTACGTTAGCGGGAGGGTGATCACCGGGGAGCTGTTTTTT CASSYVSGRVITGELFF
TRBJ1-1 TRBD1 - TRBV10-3 TGTGCCATCAGTGTAAACAGGGGAGAGACTGAAGCTTTCTTT CAISVNRGETEAFF
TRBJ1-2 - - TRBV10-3 TGTGCCATCCGTGACACGGCACGAATTTATGGCTACACCTTC CAIRDTARIYGYTF
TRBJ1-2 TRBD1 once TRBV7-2 TGTGCCAGCAGCCCCGGGGTCACAGGGGGGTATGGCTACACCTTC CASSPGVTGGYGYTF
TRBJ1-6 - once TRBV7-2 TGTGCCAGCTGGGGGGGGGATTCACCCCTCCACTTT CASWGGDSPLHF
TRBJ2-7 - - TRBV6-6 TGTGCCAGCAGTCCCCCCGGTAACTACGAGCAGTACTTC CASSPPGNYEQYF
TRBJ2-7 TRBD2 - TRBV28 TGTGCCAGCAGTTTGGGGACTAGCGGGAGCATATTCGACTTC CASSLGTSGSIFDF
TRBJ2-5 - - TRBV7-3 TGTGCCAGCAGCTTAAATGGGGTGCGAGAGACCCAGTACTTC CASSLNGVRETQYF
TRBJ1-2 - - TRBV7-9 TGTGCCAGCAGCTTAGTGACACGGAGGGATGGCTACACCTTC CASSLVTRRDGYTF
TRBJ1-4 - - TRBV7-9 TGTGCCAGCAGCTTACCCTCAACTAATGAAAAACTGTTTTTT CASSLPSTNEKLFF
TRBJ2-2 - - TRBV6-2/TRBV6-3 TGTGCCAGCAGTTCGCGCCCTAGGGGGGGAGTTTACACCGGGGAGCTGTTTTTT CASSSRPRGGVYTGELFF
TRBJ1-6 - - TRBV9 TGTGCCAGCAGCGTATCACCAGACTCACCCCTCCACTTT CASSVSPDSPLHF
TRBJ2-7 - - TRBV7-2 TGTGCCAGCAGCTCGGGACATTTCTACGAGCAGTACTTC CASSSGHFYEQYF
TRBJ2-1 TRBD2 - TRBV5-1 TGCGCCAGCAGCCGCCTGGGGACTAGCGGGAAGGGAAATGAGCAGTTCTTC CASSRLGTSGKGNEQFF
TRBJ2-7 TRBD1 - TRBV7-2 TGTGCCAGCAGCCGGACAGGGGACGAGCAGTACTTC CASSRTGDEQYF
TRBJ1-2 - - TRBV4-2 TGTGCCAGCAGCCAAGAACTAGGGGAGGGCTATGGCTACACCTTC CASSQELGEGYGYTF
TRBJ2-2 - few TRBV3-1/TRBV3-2 TGTGCCAGCAGCCAATATACCCCGACTTTGACCGGGGAGCTGTTTTTT CASSQYTPTLTGELFF
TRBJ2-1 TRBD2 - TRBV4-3 TGCGCCAGCAGCCAAGGGAGCGGGAGTCCTGAGCAGTTCTTC CASSQGSGSPEQFF
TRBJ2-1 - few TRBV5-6 TGTGCCAGCAGCATAGGGGTTGGCTCCTACAATGAGCAGTTCTTC CASSIGVGSYNEQFF
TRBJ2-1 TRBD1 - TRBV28 TGTGCCAGCAACCAACAGGGGACCTACAATGAGCAGTTCTTC CASNQQGTYNEQFF
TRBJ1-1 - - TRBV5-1 TGCGCCAGCAAACTTTCAGGATGGACTGAAGCTTTCTTT CASKLSGWTEAFF